This T cell receptor beta chain is from a study of cytomegalovirus exposure and HLA in healthy donors. Study results and caveats: Presence/absence analyses took donor sequencing depth as roughly uniform. Rarity characterized most TCR sequences, yet some public TCRs appeared in many donors. Specificity for CMV antigens was confirmed in vitro for three of the CMV-associated chains. In most subjects, TCR beta sequences reportedly gave accurate predictions of HLA-A and HLA-B alleles.

Researchers ran the PCR with 60 Vbeta and 13 Jbeta primers. The data were produced by immunoSEQ multiplex PCR, yet TCRdb's version contains in-frame clones alone and is incomplete. The sample has some 99,000 clones, less than 85% seen once; the top ten hold approximately 2%. V trimming: 1 base; J trimming: 2 bases; junction bases outside the gene matches: 2. Germline V gene lookup returns CDR1 LGHNA and CDR2 YSLEER. The CDR3 has 14 residues. This clone has more than one count but fewer than ten. Its target is not known. Other DNA variants within this sample encode the same CDR3. The sample taken for sequencing was PBMCs. The sequence came from a male donor in good health and CMV-seronegative. The chain carries TRBV4-3 and TRBJ2-7; 7 bases are shared with TRBD1. In DNA, the CDR3 is TGCGCCAGCAGCCAAGGGCAGGGGGCCTACGAGCAGTACTTC. It codes for CASSQGQGAYEQYF.